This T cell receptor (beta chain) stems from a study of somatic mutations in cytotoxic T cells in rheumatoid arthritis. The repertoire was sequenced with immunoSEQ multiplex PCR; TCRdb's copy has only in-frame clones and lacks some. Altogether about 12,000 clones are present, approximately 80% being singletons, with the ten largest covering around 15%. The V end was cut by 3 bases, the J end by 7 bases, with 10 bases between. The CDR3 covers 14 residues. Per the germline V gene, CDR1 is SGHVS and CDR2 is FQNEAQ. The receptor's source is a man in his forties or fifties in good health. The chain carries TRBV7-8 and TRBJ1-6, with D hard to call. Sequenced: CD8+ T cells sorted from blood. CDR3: CASSFARMNSPLHF. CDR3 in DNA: TGTGCCAGCAGCTTCGCACGGATGAATTCACCCCTCCACTTT.